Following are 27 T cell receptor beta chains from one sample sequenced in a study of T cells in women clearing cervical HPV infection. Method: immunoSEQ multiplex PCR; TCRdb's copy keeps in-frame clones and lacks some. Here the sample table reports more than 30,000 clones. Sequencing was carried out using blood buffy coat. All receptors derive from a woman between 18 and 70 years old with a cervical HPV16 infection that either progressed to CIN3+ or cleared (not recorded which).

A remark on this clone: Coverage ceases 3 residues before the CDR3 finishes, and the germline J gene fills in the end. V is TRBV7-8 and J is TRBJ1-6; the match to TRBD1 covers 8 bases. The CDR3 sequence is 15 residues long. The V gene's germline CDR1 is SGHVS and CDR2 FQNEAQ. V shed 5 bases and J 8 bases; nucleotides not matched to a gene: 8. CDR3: CASSTRTGRDSPLHF. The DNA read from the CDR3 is TGTGCCAGCAGCACCCGGACAGGGAGGGATTCACCC.

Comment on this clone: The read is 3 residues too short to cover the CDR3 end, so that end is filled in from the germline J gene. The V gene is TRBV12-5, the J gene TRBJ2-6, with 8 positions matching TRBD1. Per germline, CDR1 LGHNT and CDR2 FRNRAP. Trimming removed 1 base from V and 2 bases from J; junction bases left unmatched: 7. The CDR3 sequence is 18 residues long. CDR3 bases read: TGTGCTAGTGGTTTGGCCCAAACCAGGGGGCCTGGGGCCAACGTC. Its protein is CASGLAQTRGPGANV. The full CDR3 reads CASGLAQTRGPGANVLTF.

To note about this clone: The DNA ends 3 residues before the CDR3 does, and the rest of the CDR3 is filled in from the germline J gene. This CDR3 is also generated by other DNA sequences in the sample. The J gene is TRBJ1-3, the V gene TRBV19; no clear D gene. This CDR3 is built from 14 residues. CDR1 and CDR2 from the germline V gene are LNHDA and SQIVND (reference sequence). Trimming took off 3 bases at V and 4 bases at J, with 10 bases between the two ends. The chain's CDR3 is CASSIGSQGNTIYF. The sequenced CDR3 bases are TGTGCCAGTAGTATCGGCTCACAGGGAAACACC.

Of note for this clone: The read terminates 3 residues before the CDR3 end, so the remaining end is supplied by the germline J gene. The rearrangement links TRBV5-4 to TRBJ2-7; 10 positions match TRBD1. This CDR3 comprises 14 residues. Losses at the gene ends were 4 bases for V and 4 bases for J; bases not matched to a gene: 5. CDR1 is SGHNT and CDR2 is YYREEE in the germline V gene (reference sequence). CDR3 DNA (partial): TGTGCCAGCAGCGCGGACAGGGGGGTTTACGAG. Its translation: CASSADRGVYE. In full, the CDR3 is CASSADRGVYEQYF.

This CDR3 is CASSLGTGDSEKLFF. The CDR3 DNA, read in part, is TGCGCCAGCAGCTTGGGAACAGGGGACAGTGAAAAA. The chain carries TRBV5-1 and TRBJ1-4, with 7 bases matching TRBD1. The read is 3 residues too short to cover the CDR3 end, so that end is filled in from the germline J gene. Per germline, CDR1 SGHRS and CDR2 YFSETQ. The CDR3 has 15 amino acids. V trimming: 0 bases; J trimming: 7 bases; junction bases outside the gene matches: 6.

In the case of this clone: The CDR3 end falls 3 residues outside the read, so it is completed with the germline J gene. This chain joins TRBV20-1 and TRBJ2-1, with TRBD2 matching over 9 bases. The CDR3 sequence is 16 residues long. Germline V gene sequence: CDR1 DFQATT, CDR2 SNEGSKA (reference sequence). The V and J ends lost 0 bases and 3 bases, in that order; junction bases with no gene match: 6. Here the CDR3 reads CSAREGGGGRYNEQFF. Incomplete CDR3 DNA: TGCAGTGCTAGAGAAGGCGGGGGGGGACGCTACAATGAG.

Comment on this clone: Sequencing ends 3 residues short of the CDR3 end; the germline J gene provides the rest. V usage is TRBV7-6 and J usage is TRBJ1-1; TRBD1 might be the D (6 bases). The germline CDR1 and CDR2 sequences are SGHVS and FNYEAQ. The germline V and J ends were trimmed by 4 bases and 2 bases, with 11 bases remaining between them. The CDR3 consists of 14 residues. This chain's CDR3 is CASSSLTGNTEAFF. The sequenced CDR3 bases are TGTGCCAGCAGCTCTCTGACAGGCAACACTGAA.

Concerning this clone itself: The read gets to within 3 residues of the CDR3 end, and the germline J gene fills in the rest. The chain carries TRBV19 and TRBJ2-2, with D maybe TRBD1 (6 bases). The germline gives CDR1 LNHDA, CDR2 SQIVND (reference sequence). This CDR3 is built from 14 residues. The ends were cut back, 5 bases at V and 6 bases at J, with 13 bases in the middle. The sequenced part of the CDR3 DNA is TGTGCCAGTAGTCCCGAAACAGGGTCCGGGGAG. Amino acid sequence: CASSPETGSGE. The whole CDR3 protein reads CASSPETGSGELFF. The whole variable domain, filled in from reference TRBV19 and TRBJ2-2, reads DGGITQSPKYLFRKEGQNVTLSCEQNLNHDAMYWYRQDPGQGLRLIYYSQIVNDFQKGDIAEGYSVSREKKESFPLTVTSAQKNPTAFYLCASSPETGSGELFFGEGSRLTVL.

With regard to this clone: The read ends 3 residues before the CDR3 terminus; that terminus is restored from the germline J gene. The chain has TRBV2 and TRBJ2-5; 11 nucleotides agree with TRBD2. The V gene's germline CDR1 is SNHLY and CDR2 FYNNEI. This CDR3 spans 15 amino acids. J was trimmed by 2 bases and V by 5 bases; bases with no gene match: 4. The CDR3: CASSPLAGGQETQYF. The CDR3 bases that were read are TGTGCCAGCAGTCCCCTAGCGGGGGGACAAGAGACC.

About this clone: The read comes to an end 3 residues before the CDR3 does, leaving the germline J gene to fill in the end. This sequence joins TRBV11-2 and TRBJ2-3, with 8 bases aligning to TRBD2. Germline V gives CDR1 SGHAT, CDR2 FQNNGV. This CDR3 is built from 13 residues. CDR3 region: CASSPGGGETQYF. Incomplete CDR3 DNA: TGTGCCAGCAGCCCGGGAGGGGGAGAGACG. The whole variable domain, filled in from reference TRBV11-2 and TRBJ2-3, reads EAGVAQSPRYKIIEKRQSVAFWCNPISGHATLYWYQQILGQGPKLLIQFQNNGVVDDSQLPKDRFSAERLKGVDSTLKIQPAKLEDSAVYLCASSPGGGETQYFGPGTRLTVL.

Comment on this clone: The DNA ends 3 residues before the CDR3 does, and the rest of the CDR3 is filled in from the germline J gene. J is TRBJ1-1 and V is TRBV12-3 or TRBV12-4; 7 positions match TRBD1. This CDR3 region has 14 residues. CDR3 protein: CASSLAWRQGEAFF. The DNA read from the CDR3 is TGTGCCAGCAGTTTAGCTTGGAGACAGGGAGAA.

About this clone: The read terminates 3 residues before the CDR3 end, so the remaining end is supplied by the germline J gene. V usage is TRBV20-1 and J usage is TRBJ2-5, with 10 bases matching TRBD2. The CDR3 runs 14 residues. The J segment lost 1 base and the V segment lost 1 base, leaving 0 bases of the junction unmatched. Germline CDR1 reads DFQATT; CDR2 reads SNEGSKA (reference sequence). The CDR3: CSARGTSGQETQYF. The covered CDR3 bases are TGCAGTGCTAGAGGGACTAGCGGCCAAGAGACC.

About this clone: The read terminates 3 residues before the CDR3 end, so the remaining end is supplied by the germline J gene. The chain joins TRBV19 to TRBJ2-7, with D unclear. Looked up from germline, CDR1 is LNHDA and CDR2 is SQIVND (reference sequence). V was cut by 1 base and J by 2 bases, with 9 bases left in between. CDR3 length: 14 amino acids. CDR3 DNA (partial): TGTGCCAGTAGTATAGGACAAGCCCCCTACGAG. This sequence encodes CASSIGQAPYE. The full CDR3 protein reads CASSIGQAPYEQYF. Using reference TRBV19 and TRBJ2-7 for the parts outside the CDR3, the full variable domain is DGGITQSPKYLFRKEGQNVTLSCEQNLNHDAMYWYRQDPGQGLRLIYYSQIVNDFQKGDIAEGYSVSREKKESFPLTVTSAQKNPTAFYLCASSIGQAPYEQYFGPGTRLTVT.

The part of the CDR3 DNA that was read is TGTGCCACAGGGCCCGGGACTAGCATCTCTGAG. Translating gives CATGPGTSISE. Given in full, the CDR3 is CATGPGTSISEQFF. The V call is TRBV6-2 or TRBV6-3, the J call TRBJ2-1; TRBD2 agrees at 9 bases. The read terminates 3 residues before the CDR3 end, so the remaining end is supplied by the germline J gene. Germline V gives CDR1 MNHEY, CDR2 SVGEGT. This CDR3 comprises 14 residues. V dropped 10 bases and J dropped 9; count of bases not matched to a gene: 13.

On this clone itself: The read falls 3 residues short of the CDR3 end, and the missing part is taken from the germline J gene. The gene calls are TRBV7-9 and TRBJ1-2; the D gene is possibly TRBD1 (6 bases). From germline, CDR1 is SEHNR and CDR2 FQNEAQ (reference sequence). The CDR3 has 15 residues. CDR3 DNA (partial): TGTGCCAGCAGCCAGGCCGGGACACCGAAAAACATC. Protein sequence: CASSQAGTPKNI. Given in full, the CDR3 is CASSQAGTPKNIYTF.

The CDR3 loop reads CSASQGTVGSNTEAFF. CDR3 DNA, as far as it was read: TGCAGTGCTAGTCAGGGCACCGTGGGGTCGAACACTGAA. The V gene is TRBV20-1, the J gene TRBJ1-1; TRBD1 might be the D (5 bases). The read ends 3 residues before the CDR3 terminus; that terminus is restored from the germline J gene. The CDR3 sequence is 16 residues long. V lost 3 bases and J 1 base, leaving 18 bases between the germline ends. Germline-derived CDR1 and CDR2 are DFQATT and SNEGSKA (reference sequence).

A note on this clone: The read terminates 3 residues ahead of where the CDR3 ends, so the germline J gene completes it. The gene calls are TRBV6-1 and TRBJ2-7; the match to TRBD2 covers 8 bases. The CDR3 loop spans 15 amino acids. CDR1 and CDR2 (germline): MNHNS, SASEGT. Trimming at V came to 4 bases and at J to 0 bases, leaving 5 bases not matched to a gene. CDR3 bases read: TGTGCCAGCAGTGGATCGGGGGGGCCCTCCTACGAG. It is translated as CASSGSGGPSYE. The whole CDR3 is CASSGSGGPSYEQYF.

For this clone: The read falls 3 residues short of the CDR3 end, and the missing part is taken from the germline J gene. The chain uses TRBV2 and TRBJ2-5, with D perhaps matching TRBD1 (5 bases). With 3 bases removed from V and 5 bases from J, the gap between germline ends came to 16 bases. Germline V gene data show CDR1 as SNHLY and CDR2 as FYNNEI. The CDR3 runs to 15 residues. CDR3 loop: CASSEWSPAGETQYF. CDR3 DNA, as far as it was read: TGTGCCAGCAGTGAGTGGAGCCCGGCAGGGGAGACC. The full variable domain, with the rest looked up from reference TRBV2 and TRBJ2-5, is EPEVTQTPSHQVTQMGQEVILRCVPISNHLYFYWYRQILGQKVEFLVSFYNNEISEKSEIFDDQFSVERPDGSNFTLKIRSTKLEDSAMYFCASSEWSPAGETQYFGPGTRLLVL.

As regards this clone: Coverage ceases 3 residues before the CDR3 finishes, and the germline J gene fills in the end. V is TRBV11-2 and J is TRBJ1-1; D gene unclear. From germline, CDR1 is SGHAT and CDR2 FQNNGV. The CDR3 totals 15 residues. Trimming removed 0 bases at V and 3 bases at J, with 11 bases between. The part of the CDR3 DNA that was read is TGTGCCAGCAGCTTAGACACGGGGTGGGACACTGAA. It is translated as CASSLDTGWDTE. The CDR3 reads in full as CASSLDTGWDTEAFF.

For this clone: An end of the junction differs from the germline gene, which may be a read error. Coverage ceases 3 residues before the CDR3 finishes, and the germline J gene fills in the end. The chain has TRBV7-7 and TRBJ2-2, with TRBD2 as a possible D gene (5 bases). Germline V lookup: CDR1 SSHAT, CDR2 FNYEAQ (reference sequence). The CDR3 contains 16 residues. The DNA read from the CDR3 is TGTGCTAGCAGCCCGGGGTCGGGCACCTTCACCGGGGAG. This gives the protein CASSPGSGTFTGE. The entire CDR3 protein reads CASSPGSGTFTGELFF.

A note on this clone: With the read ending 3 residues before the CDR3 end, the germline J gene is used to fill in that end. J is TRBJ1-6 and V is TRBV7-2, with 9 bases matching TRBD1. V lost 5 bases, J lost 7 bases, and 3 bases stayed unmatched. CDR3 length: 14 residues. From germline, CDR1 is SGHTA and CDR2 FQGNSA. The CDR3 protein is CASSQDRGNSPLHF. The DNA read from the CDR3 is TGTGCCAGCAGCCAAGACAGGGGGAATTCACCC.

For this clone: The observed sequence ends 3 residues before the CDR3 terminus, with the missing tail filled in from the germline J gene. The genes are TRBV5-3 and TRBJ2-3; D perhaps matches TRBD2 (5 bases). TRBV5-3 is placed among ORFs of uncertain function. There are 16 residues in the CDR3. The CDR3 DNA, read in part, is TGTGCCAGAAGCTTGGGCAGCCTAGCTAGCAATCAGCCG. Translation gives CARSLGSLASNQP. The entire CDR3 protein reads CARSLGSLASNQPQYF.

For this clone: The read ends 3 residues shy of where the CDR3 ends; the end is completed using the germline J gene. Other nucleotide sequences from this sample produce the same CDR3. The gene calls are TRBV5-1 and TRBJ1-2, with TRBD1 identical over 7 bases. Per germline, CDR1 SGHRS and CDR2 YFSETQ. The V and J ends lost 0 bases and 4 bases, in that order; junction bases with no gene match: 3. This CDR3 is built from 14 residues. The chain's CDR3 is CASSLGQGAYGYTF. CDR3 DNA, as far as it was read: TGCGCCAGCAGCTTGGGACAGGGAGCCTATGGC. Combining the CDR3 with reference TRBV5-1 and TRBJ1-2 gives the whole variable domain KAGVTQTPRYLIKTRGQQVTLSCSPISGHRSVSWYQQTPGQGLQFLFEYFSETQRNKGNFPGRFSGRQFSNSRSEMNVSTLELGDSALYLCASSLGQGAYGYTFGSGTRLTVV.

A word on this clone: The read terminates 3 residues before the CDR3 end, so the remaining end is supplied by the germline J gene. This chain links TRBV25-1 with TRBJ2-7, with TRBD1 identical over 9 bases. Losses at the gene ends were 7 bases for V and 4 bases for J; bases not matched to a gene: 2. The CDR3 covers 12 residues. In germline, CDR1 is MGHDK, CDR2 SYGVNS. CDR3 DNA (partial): TGTGCCAGCACGGGACAGGGATACGAG. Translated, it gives CASTGQGYE. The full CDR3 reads CASTGQGYEQYF.

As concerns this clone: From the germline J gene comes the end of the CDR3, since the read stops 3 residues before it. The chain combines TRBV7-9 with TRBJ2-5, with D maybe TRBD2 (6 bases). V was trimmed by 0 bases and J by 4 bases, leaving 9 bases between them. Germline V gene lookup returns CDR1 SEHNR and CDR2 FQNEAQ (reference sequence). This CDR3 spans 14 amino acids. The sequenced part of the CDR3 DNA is TGTGCCAGCAGCTTAGCCGCCGGGGGAGAGACC. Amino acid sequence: CASSLAAGGET. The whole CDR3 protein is CASSLAAGGETQYF.

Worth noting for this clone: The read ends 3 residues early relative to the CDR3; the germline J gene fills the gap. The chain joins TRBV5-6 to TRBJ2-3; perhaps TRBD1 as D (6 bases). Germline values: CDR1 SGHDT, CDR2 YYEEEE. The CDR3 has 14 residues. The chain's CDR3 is CASSLQQGYQPQYF. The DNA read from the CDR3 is TGTGCCAGCAGCTTGCAGCAGGGGTATCAGCCG.

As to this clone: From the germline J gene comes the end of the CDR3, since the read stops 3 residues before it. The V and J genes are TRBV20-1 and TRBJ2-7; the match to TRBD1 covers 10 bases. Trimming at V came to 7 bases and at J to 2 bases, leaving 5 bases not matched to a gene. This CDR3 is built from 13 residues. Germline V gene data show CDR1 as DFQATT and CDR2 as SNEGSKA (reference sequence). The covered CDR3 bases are TGCAGTGTCGACAGGGGGCTAACCTACGAG. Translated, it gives CSVDRGLTYE. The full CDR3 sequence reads CSVDRGLTYEQYF.